This TCR beta chain was identified in a study of T cell responses to AZD1222 COVID-19 vaccine. CDR1 LNHDA and CDR2 SQIVND come from the germline V gene (reference sequence). Between the trimmed V and J ends, which lost 4 bases and 7 bases, there was a span of 14 bases. CDR3 size: 14 residues. Libraries were prepared by immunoSEQ multiplex PCR; TCRdb keeps only in-frame clonotypes and omits some of them. The sample includes about 84,000 clones, 80% to 90% of them seen just once. V gene TRBV19 combines with J gene TRBJ1-5; possibly TRBD1 for D (6 bases). This material consisted of peripheral blood, taken 28 days after the second AZD1222 dose. The receptor was isolated from an adult who received the AZD1222 COVID-19 vaccine. CDR3 in DNA: TGTGCCAGTAGTACAGGGGACCCGCCCCAGCCCCAGCATTTT. Amino acid sequence: CASSTGDPPQPQHF.